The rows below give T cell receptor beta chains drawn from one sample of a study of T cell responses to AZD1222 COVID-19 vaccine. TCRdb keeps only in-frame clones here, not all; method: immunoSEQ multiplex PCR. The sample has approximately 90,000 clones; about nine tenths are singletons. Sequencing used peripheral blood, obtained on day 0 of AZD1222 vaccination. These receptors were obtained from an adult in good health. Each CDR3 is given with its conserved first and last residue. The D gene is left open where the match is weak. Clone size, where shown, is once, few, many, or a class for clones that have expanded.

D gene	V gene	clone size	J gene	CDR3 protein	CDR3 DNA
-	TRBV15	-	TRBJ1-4	CATSRREANEKLFF	TGTGCCACCAGCAGGCGGGAAGCTAATGAAAAACTGTTTTTT
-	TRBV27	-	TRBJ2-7	CASSLSRTPSYEQYF	TGTGCCAGCAGTTTATCGAGGACACCCTCCTACGAGCAGTACTTC
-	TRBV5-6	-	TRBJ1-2	CASSLAEQSYGYTF	TGTGCCAGCAGCTTGGCCGAACAGAGCTATGGCTACACCTTC
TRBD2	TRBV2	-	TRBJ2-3	CASGLAKTDTQYF	TGTGCCAGCGGACTAGCAAAGACAGATACGCAGTATTTT
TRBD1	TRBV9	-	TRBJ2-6	CASSVQGASGANVLTF	TGTGCCAGCAGCGTTCAGGGGGCGTCTGGGGCCAACGTCCTGACTTTC
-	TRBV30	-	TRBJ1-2	CAWSRVGYTF	TGTGCCTGGAGCAGGGTGGGCTACACCTTC
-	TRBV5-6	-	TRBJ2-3	CASSSRYENPSTDTQYF	TGTGCCAGCAGCTCAAGGTATGAGAACCCTAGCACAGATACGCAGTATTTT
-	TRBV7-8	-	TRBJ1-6	CASSLAEGRTYNSPLHF	TGTGCCAGCAGCTTAGCGGAAGGGAGGACCTATAATTCACCCCTCCACTTT
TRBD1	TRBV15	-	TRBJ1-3	CATSRDYDRAGNTIYF	TGTGCCACCAGCAGAGATTACGACAGGGCTGGAAACACCATATATTTT
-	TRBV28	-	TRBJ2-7	CASSIGRGIFYEQYF	TGTGCCAGCAGCATAGGGAGGGGGATCTTCTACGAGCAGTACTTC
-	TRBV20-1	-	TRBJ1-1	CSVDRGTEAFF	TGCAGTGTTGATAGGGGCACTGAAGCTTTCTTT
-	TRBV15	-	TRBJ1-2	CATSRALDGYGYTF	TGTGCCACCAGCAGAGCCCTGGACGGCTATGGCTACACCTTC
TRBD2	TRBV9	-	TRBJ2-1	CASSVSGGLPNEQFF	TGTGCCAGCAGCGTGAGCGGGGGGCTTCCCAATGAGCAGTTCTTC
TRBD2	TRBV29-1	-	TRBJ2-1	CSVEQREGNEQFF	TGCAGCGTTGAACAGCGGGAGGGCAATGAGCAGTTCTTC
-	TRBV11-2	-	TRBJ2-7	CASSQFEGGYEQYF	TGTGCCAGCAGCCAGTTTGAGGGGGGCTACGAGCAGTACTTC
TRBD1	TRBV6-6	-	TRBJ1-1	CASRGQGANTEAFF	TGTGCCAGCAGGGGACAGGGGGCGAACACTGAAGCTTTCTTT
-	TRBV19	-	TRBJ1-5	CATQEQGKSPNQPQHF	TGTGCCACTCAGGAGCAGGGCAAGAGTCCCAATCAGCCCCAGCATTTT
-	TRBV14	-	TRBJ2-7	CASSHGQFSYEQYF	TGTGCCAGCAGCCACGGACAGTTCTCCTACGAGCAGTACTTC
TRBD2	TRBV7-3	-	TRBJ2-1	CASSLTGGTVSNEQFF	TGTGCCAGCAGCTTAACGGGGGGGACGGTCTCCAATGAGCAGTTCTTC
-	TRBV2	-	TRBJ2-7	CASLMRGHSYEQYF	TGTGCCAGCCTAATGAGAGGGCACTCCTACGAGCAGTACTTC
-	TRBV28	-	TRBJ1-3	CASSWGGGGNTIYF	TGTGCCAGCAGTTGGGGAGGAGGGGGAAACACCATATATTTT
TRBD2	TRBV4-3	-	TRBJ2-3	CASSQLTSGSGDTQYF	TGCGCCAGCAGCCAATTAACTAGCGGGAGTGGAGATACGCAGTATTTT
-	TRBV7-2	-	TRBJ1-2	CASSLAGGQGLNYGYTF	TGTGCCAGCAGCTTAGCGGGTGGGCAGGGACTAAACTATGGCTACACCTTC
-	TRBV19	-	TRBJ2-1	CASSIVSSASNEQFF	TGTGCCAGTAGTATTGTTTCTAGCGCAAGTAATGAGCAGTTCTTC
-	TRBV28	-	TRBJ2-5	CASNLSGKETQYF	TGTGCCAGCAATCTTAGCGGAAAAGAGACCCAGTACTTC
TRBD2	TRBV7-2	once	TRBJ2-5	CASSLLTSGGGGETQYF	TGTGCCAGCAGCTTACTAACTAGCGGAGGTGGGGGGGAGACCCAGTACTTC
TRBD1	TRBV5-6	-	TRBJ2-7	CASRKLGTGENEQYF	TGTGCCAGCAGAAAGCTCGGGACAGGGGAAAACGAGCAGTACTTC